Sequencing of this T cell receptor (beta chain) was carried out in a study of Ad26.COV2.S vaccination and SARS-CoV-2 variants. About the research overall: The donor was enrolled in the Ad26.COV2.S arm of the COV1001 trial.

This CDR3 spans 13 amino acids. Germline CDR1 SNHLY, CDR2 FYNNEI. Trimming left V 2 bases short and J 7 bases short, with 8 bases between. Method: immunoSEQ multiplex PCR; TCRdb's copy keeps in-frame clones and lacks some. The repertoire has about 680,000 clones, about 90% of them found once; the top ten carry about 1.5%. Treatment described: around 19 received Ad26.COV2.S at low or high dose, single or two shots; about 5 received placebo; per-sample allocation not given. Each sample was drawn 63 days after the first injection (of vaccine or placebo). The source material was peripheral blood, sampled in a trial of Ad26.COV2.S vaccine versus placebo. The sequence came from a person between 18 and 60 years old who received the Ad26.COV2.S COVID-19 vaccine or a placebo. The rearrangement uses TRBV2 and TRBJ2-2; unclear D gene. CDR3 in amino acids: CASSESGFGELFF. CDR3 DNA sequence: TGTGCCAGCAGTGAAAGTGGGTTCGGGGAGCTGTTTTTT.